This entry features one T cell receptor beta chain sequence. Antigen specificity is unknown. The junction departs from germline at one end; a sequencing error may be responsible. Noted treatment: roughly 11-day PBMC culture with coronavirus spike peptide pools or control peptides (ViraFEST assay). Harvesting of the unexposed donor's CD4+ T cells predated the COVID-19 pandemic (2011-2018). This sample was taken from a study of vaccination and CD4 T cells after COVID-19. The germline V gene has CDR1 SSHAT and CDR2 FNYEAQ (reference sequence). The CDR3 is 13 amino acids. Oncomine TCR Beta short-read sequencing was applied to DNA from cultured CD4+ T cells. MiXCR, run by TCRdb on the PCR reads, gives a single entry per CDR3 protein. The sample yields several thousand distinct CDR3 sequences, approximately 46% seen once.

The specimen sequenced was CD4+ T cells from blood, cultured in vitro. The chain is built from TRBV7-7 and TRBJ2-5; tentative D call: TRBD2 (5 bases). The receptor was isolated from a human donor in good health. The CDR3 coding sequence is TGTGCTAGCAGCTTAGGGTCGGCGGGGACCCAGTACTTC. This codes for CASSLGSAGTQYF. Using reference TRBV7-7 and TRBJ2-5 for the parts outside the CDR3, the full variable domain is GAGVSQSPRYKVTKRGQDVTLRCDPISSHATLYWYQQALGQGPEFLTYFNYEAQPDKSGLPSDRFSAERPEGSISTLTIQRTEQRDSAMYRCASSLGSAGTQYFGPGTRLLVL.